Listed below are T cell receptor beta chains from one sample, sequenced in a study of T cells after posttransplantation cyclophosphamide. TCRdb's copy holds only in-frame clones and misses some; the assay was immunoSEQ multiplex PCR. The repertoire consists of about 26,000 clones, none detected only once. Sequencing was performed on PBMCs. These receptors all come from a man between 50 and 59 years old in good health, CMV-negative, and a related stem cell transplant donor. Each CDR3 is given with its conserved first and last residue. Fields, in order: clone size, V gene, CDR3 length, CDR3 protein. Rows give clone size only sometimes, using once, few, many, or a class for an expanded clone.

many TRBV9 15 CASSVGYGTGGFATF
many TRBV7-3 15 CASSQEGGGNNEQFF
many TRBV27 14 CASRGLRGANVLTF
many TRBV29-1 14 CSVAQQGAGETQYF
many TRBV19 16 CASSVGRDRDLPEAFF
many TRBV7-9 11 CASSFQDEQYF
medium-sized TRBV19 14 CASSRQGANTEAFF
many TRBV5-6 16 CASSSLTETGGYGYTF
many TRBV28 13 CASSLPPGVEQFF
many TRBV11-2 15 CASSLDRGGEYGYTF
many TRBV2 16 CASSSLSGTGGVEQFF
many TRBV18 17 CASSPIQGITGITEAFF
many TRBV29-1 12 CSVYRGSYEQYF
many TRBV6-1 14 CASTPGQGAYEQYF
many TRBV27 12 CASGGGPYEQYF
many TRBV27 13 CASGTSGGETQYF
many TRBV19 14 CASSISSGSYEQYF
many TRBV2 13 CASEQDRGYEQYF
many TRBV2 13 CASTGDVNTEAFF
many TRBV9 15 CASSPQTGNTGELFF
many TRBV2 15 CASIQGTATNEKLFF
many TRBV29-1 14 CSVFRGGAVDGYTF
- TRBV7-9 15 CASSPGQRIQETQYF
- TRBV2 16 CASSEVRDSRTYEQYF
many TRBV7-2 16 CASSYSGQDYYNEQFF
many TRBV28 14 CASLPGQASSEQYF
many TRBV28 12 CASSLSSETQYF
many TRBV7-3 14 CASSSEAESSGYTF
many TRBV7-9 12 CASSLVDYGYTF
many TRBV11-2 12 CASSLTAGVTYF
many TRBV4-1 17 CASSQERDTSSYNEQFF